This T cell receptor (beta chain) was observed in a study of early T cells in non-severe SARS-CoV-2 infection. Study-wide context: Sequencing input comprised bulk RNA from unsorted whole blood; chain pairing was not available.

V shed 3 bases and J shed 0 bases, with 15 bases lying between them. The length of the CDR3 is 18 residues. CDR1 and CDR2 from the germline V gene are LNHDA and SQIVND (reference sequence). Whole-study results and caveats: Anti-spike CD8 responses were favored in VDJdb matching, and private and CD4 specificities were missed.

Separate cDNA molecules each had unique molecular identifiers attached to them. TCRdb redid the calling of the 5' RACE reads with MiXCR, one entry per CDR3 protein. The sample has 40,000 or so distinct CDR3 sequences; 6% to 9.5% are singletons. This clonotype was counted only a few times. What it recognizes is unknown. The material was whole blood, obtained at baseline. V gene TRBV19 combines with J gene TRBJ1-6, with D maybe TRBD1 (6 bases). The clonotype was recovered from an adult who was a healthcare worker with PCR-confirmed SARS-CoV-2 infection or an uninfected control (not recorded which). The chain's CDR3 is CASSISGQTSSYNSPLHF. The CDR3, as DNA: TGTGCCAGTAGTATCTCCGGACAGACAAGCTCCTATAATTCACCCCTCCACTTT.